The 30 T cell receptor beta chains listed next were all sequenced from one sample in a study of cytomegalovirus exposure and HLA in healthy donors. Libraries were prepared by immunoSEQ multiplex PCR; TCRdb keeps only in-frame clonotypes and omits some of them. The sample lists 250,000 to 300,000 clones, 80% to 90% occurring once. Sequencing used PBMCs. The receptor source for this set is a woman aged 18-29 years in good health and CMV-seronegative.

This chain connects TRBV5-1 to TRBJ2-7; the match to TRBD2 covers 13 bases. The ends lost 4 bases at V and 3 bases at J; junction bases unmatched: 7. The CDR3 has 16 residues. Germline assignment: CDR1 SGHRS and CDR2 YFSETQ. This CDR3 reads CASSRRTSGSFYEQYF. The CDR3 DNA reads as TGCGCCAGCAGCAGACGGACTAGCGGGAGTTTCTACGAGCAGTACTTC.

The chain employs TRBV9 and TRBJ1-2; TRBD1 agrees at 9 bases. V was pared by 0 bases and J by 8 bases, with 11 bases of the junction left unmatched. The germline V gene has CDR1 SGDLS and CDR2 YYNGEE. The CDR3 covers 16 residues. CDR3 in DNA: TGTGCCAGCAGCGTAGACAGGGGGCCGAGATCTAGCGGCTACACCTTC. Protein: CASSVDRGPRSSGYTF. Looking up the rest from reference TRBV9 and TRBJ1-2 gives the full variable domain: DSGVTQTPKHLITATGQRVTLRCSPRSGDLSVYWYQQSLDQGLQFLIQYYNGEERAKGNILERFSAQQFPDLHSELNLSSLELGDSALYFCASSVDRGPRSSGYTFGSGTRLTVV.

This clone was observed once. This rearrangement joins TRBV6-4 to TRBJ2-7; 9 nucleotides match TRBD1. The V gene's germline CDR1 is MRHNA and CDR2 SNTAGT. The CDR3 is 19 residues long. V gave up 7 bases and J gave up 1 base; unmatched junction bases: 20. For the CDR3, the DNA is TGTGCCAGCATTCGGGACAGGGTGGTTAATTTGAAGTTTTCCTACGAGCAGTACTTC. Translating it yields CASIRDRVVNLKFSYEQYF.

This clone was seen a handful of times. This chain connects TRBV30 to TRBJ1-5; D is possibly TRBD1 (6 bases). Deletions cut 0 bases from V and 1 base from J, with 13 bases between. This CDR3 contains 16 residues. Germline V gene data show CDR1 as GTSNPN and CDR2 as SVGIG (reference sequence). Here the CDR3 DNA reads TGTGCCTGGAGTGTTCCCGGGACATTGAGCAATCAGCCCCAGCATTTT. It is translated as CAWSVPGTLSNQPQHF.

V and J are TRBV4-3 and TRBJ1-1; the D gene is possibly TRBD1 (5 bases). With 1 base removed from V and 4 bases from J, the gap between germline ends came to 13 bases. CDR3 length: 15 residues. The V gene's germline CDR1 is LGHNA and CDR2 YSLEER. CDR3 in DNA: TGCGCCAGCAGCCAAGCGGCAGGGTCGGGCACTGAAGCTTTCTTT. Translation gives CASSQAAGSGTEAFF.

The chain employs TRBV10-1 and TRBJ2-5; TRBD1 is a possible D gene (6 bases). The CDR3 sequence is 13 residues long. Germline values: CDR1 WNHNN, CDR2 SYGVQD (reference sequence). Trimming removed 0 bases from V and 14 bases from J, with 16 bases in between. CDR3 DNA sequence: TGCGCCAGCAGTGAGTCATTCCAGGGGACCCCCTACTTC. It is translated as CASSESFQGTPYF.

The J gene is TRBJ1-5, the V gene TRBV10-2; 7 bases fit TRBD1. Germline V gives CDR1 WSHSY, CDR2 SAAADI. V gave up 8 bases and J gave up 7 bases; unmatched junction bases: 8. CDR3 length: 13 residues. The CDR3 is CASRGQASQPQHF. As DNA, the CDR3 is TGCGCCAGCCGTGGACAGGCGTCCCAGCCCCAGCATTTT.

The chain recombines TRBV19 with TRBJ2-7, with TRBD1 matching 10 bases. The CDR3 spans 15 residues. With 5 bases clipped from V and 3 bases from J, the junction kept 7 bases outside the gene matches. The germline V gene encodes CDR1 LNHDA and CDR2 SQIVND (reference sequence). This CDR3 is CASSLGTGVLYEQYF. The CDR3 DNA reads as TGTGCCAGTAGTTTAGGGACAGGGGTGCTCTACGAGCAGTACTTC. The entire variable domain, with the rest obtained from reference TRBV19 and TRBJ2-7, is as follows: DGGITQSPKYLFRKEGQNVTLSCEQNLNHDAMYWYRQDPGQGLRLIYYSQIVNDFQKGDIAEGYSVSREKKESFPLTVTSAQKNPTAFYLCASSLGTGVLYEQYFGPGTRLTVT.

This chain joins TRBV6-5 and TRBJ2-3; tentatively, D is TRBD2 (7 bases). The V and J ends lost 2 bases and 0 bases respectively, with 9 bases between them. From germline, CDR1 is MNHEY and CDR2 SVGAGI. The CDR3 runs 15 residues. The CDR3 coding sequence is TGTGCCAGCAGTTACGGGGGGGCCAGCACAGATACGCAGTATTTT. Protein product: CASSYGGASTDTQYF.

In the case of this clone: This specimen includes other DNA sequences encoding the same CDR3. The V call is TRBV5-1, the J call TRBJ2-3, with D unresolved. This CDR3 has 12 amino acids. Per germline, CDR1 SGHRS and CDR2 YFSETQ. Deletions cut 5 bases from V and 0 bases from J, with 4 bases between. The CDR3 loop is CASSQSTDTQYF. The CDR3 region has the DNA TGCGCCAGCAGTCAGAGCACAGATACGCAGTATTTT.

Worth noting for this clone: Other DNA sequences within the sample encode an identical CDR3. The chain joins TRBV5-1 to TRBJ1-2; D is uncertain. With 0 bases removed from V and 6 bases from J, the gap between germline ends came to 6 bases. The CDR3 is 12 amino acids. Germline-derived CDR1 and CDR2 are SGHRS and YFSETQ. In DNA form, the CDR3 reads TGCGCCAGCAGCTTGGCCGGGGATGGCTACACCTTC. This codes for CASSLAGDGYTF.

The chain combines TRBV29-1 with TRBJ1-4; maybe TRBD1 (5 bases). Germline lookup yields CDR1 SQVTM and CDR2 ANQGSEA. The V end was cut by 6 bases, the J end by 7 bases, with 18 bases between. This CDR3 has 14 residues. CDR3: CSVQSGGTGEKLFF. CDR3 DNA sequence: TGCAGCGTCCAATCGGGAGGGACCGGTGAAAAACTGTTTTTT.

This clone was seen only once. This chain uses TRBV5-1 with TRBJ1-5; 7 bases match TRBD1. J gave up 4 bases and V 4 bases, and 8 bases lay outside the gene matches. Germline CDR1 SGHRS, CDR2 YFSETQ. The CDR3 is 15 residues long. CDR3 DNA sequence: TGCGCCAGCAGCCTCTCGGGACAGACTAATCAGCCCCAGCATTTT. Amino acids: CASSLSGQTNQPQHF.

The CDR3 here is CASSIWGGESNQPQHF. The CDR3 DNA is TGTGCCAGTAGTATTTGGGGAGGAGAAAGCAATCAGCCCCAGCATTTT. The V and J genes are TRBV19 and TRBJ1-5, with no clear D. This CDR3 is built from 16 residues. V was clipped by 3 bases and J by 1 base, with 13 bases between them. Germline CDR1 reads LNHDA; CDR2 reads SQIVND (reference sequence).

The V and J genes are TRBV30 and TRBJ2-5; no clear D. This CDR3 has 12 residues. The V end lost 2 bases, the J end lost 5 bases, and 9 bases lay between the germline ends. Looked up from germline, CDR1 is GTSNPN and CDR2 is SVGIG (reference sequence). CDR3 in DNA: TGTGCCTGGAGTCCTCTCGGGGAGACCCAGTACTTC. Its protein is CAWSPLGETQYF.

V usage is TRBV5-6 and J usage is TRBJ2-1; no reliable D call. Germline V gives CDR1 SGHDT, CDR2 YYEEEE. The CDR3 extends over 15 amino acids. V gave up 1 base and J gave up 0 bases, with 8 bases separating them. This CDR3 is CASSLIGYSYNEQFF. The CDR3 nucleotides are TGTGCCAGCAGCTTGATCGGGTACTCCTACAATGAGCAGTTCTTC.

The chain couples TRBV7-9 to TRBJ2-5; TRBD2 aligns across 7 bases. The CDR3 length is 18 residues. The junction had 20 bases not matched to a gene; V was cut back by 5 bases and J by 5 bases. The germline CDR1 and CDR2 sequences are SEHNR and FQNEAQ (reference sequence). CDR3 nucleotides: TGTGCCAGCAGCCCCCCCCGCGGGACTACGCCAAGTCCGGAGACCCAGTACTTC. It codes for CASSPPRGTTPSPETQYF.

This chain connects TRBV15 to TRBJ2-5, with D maybe TRBD1 (5 bases). The ends were cut back, 0 bases at V and 1 base at J, with 6 bases in the middle. The CDR3 runs 14 residues. Germline loops: CDR1 LNHNV, CDR2 YYDKDF (reference sequence). The CDR3 is CATSRDRAQETQYF. The CDR3 bases are TGTGCCACCAGCAGAGACAGGGCCCAAGAGACCCAGTACTTC. Looking up the rest from reference TRBV15 and TRBJ2-5 gives the full variable domain: DAMVIQNPRYQVTQFGKPVTLSCSQTLNHNVMYWYQQKSSQAPKLLFHYYDKDFNNEADTPDNFQSRRPNTSFCFLDIRSPGLGDTAMYLCATSRDRAQETQYFGPGTRLLVL.

The chain couples TRBV4-1 to TRBJ2-2; 8 bases are a match to TRBD1. Germline CDR1 is MGHRA and CDR2 is YSYEKL. The CDR3 has 16 residues. J lost 5 bases, V lost 2 bases, and 7 bases had no gene match. The CDR3 nucleotides are TGCGCCAGCAGCCAAAGGTCACAGGGGGAGACCGGGGAGCTGTTTTTT. Its translation is CASSQRSQGETGELFF.

The V call is TRBV18, the J call TRBJ2-7; D might be TRBD1 (5 bases). This CDR3 spans 14 amino acids. Deletions cut 3 bases from V and 5 bases from J, with 14 bases between. In germline, CDR1 is KGHSH, CDR2 LQKENI. The CDR3 reads CASSPQGYTNEQYF. The CDR3 DNA reads as TGTGCCAGCTCACCTCAGGGTTACACCAACGAGCAGTACTTC. The full variable domain, rest sourced from reference TRBV18 and TRBJ2-7, is NAGVMQNPRHLVRRRGQEARLRCSPMKGHSHVYWYRQLPEEGLKFMVYLQKENIIDESGMPKERFSAEFPKEGPSILRIQQVVRGDSAAYFCASSPQGYTNEQYFGPGTRLTVT.

The J gene is TRBJ2-7, the V gene TRBV7-9, with D perhaps TRBD2 (5 bases). Germline V CDR1 and CDR2: SEHNR, FQNEAQ (reference sequence). This CDR3 comprises 13 residues. V shed 5 bases and J shed 8 bases, with 16 bases lying between them. CDR3 protein: CASSMGAGRQQYF. The CDR3 region has the DNA TGTGCCAGCAGCATGGGTGCGGGCCGGCAGCAGTACTTC.

The chain combines TRBV6-5 with TRBJ2-7; possible D gene TRBD2, 6 bases. Germline CDR1 MNHEY, CDR2 SVGAGI. The V end was cut by 0 bases, the J end by 3 bases, with 15 bases between. The CDR3 has 16 amino acids. CDR3 sequence: CASSYSSGGANYEQYF. The CDR3 bases are TGTGCCAGCAGTTACTCGTCAGGAGGGGCGAACTACGAGCAGTACTTC.

V gene TRBV19 combines with J gene TRBJ2-1; the D gene is possibly TRBD2 (5 bases). Germline loops: CDR1 LNHDA, CDR2 SQIVND (reference sequence). V was cut by 7 bases and J by 4 bases, with 14 bases left in between. The CDR3 extends over 14 amino acids. The CDR3 DNA reads as TGTGCCAGTACCGAGGACTTGAAGTACAATGAGCAGTTCTTC. Translating gives CASTEDLKYNEQFF.

The V call is TRBV29-1, the J call TRBJ1-4; 7 bases are a match to TRBD1. Trimming took 7 bases from V and 7 from J; bases not matched to a gene: 12. In germline, CDR1 is SQVTM, CDR2 ANQGSEA. This CDR3 has 14 residues. The CDR3 sequence: CSARGASGGEKLFF. In nucleotides, the CDR3 is TGCAGCGCAAGGGGCGCCTCAGGGGGTGAAAAACTGTTTTTT.

V gene TRBV5-1 combines with J gene TRBJ2-1; 7 nucleotides align to TRBD1. There are 15 residues in the CDR3. Unmatched junction bases numbered 6, after V lost 2 bases and J lost 4 bases. The germline CDR1 and CDR2 sequences are SGHRS and YFSETQ. CDR3 in amino acids: CASSFQGVPYNEQFF. The CDR3 nucleotides read TGCGCCAGCAGCTTCCAGGGGGTCCCATACAATGAGCAGTTCTTC.

This chain connects TRBV27 to TRBJ2-5, with TRBD2 matching 15 bases. The germline V gene encodes CDR1 MNHEY and CDR2 SMNVEV (reference sequence). J was trimmed by 5 bases and V by 5 bases; bases with no gene match: 9. The CDR3 covers 17 residues. CDR3 loop: CASSPGTSGRLRETQYF. DNA for the CDR3: TGTGCCAGCAGTCCCGGGACTAGCGGGAGGTTGAGGGAGACCCAGTACTTC.

This chain links TRBV18 with TRBJ2-2; 9 bases map to TRBD1. Unmatched junction bases numbered 4, after V lost 6 bases and J lost 2 bases. CDR3 size: 15 residues. In germline, CDR1 is KGHSH, CDR2 LQKENI. The DNA for the CDR3 is TGTGCCAGCTCCCGGACAGGGGCCAACACCGGGGAGCTGTTTTTT. Its protein is CASSRTGANTGELFF.

The chain recombines TRBV2 with TRBJ1-2, with 9 positions matching TRBD1. Germline CDR1 SNHLY, CDR2 FYNNEI. Unmatched junction bases numbered 9, after V lost 7 bases and J lost 3 bases. The length of the CDR3 is 15 residues. The CDR3 DNA is TGTGCCAGCAATAGACCGACAGGGGGTGACTATGGCTACACCTTC. Protein product: CASNRPTGGDYGYTF.

J is TRBJ2-6 and V is TRBV29-1; 7 nucleotides agree with TRBD1. There are 15 residues in the CDR3. Germline V gives CDR1 SQVTM, CDR2 ANQGSEA. V was pared by 8 bases and J by 0 bases, with 7 bases of the junction left unmatched. As DNA, the CDR3 is TGCAGCTTCGGGACAGCCCGCTCTGGGGCCAACGTCCTGACTTTC. It codes for CSFGTARSGANVLTF.

This rearrangement joins TRBV27 to TRBJ2-7; 10 bases fit TRBD2. Germline-derived CDR1 and CDR2 are MNHEY and SMNVEV (reference sequence). Trimming at V came to 0 bases and at J to 4 bases, leaving 3 bases not matched to a gene. CDR3 length: 15 residues. The CDR3 DNA reads as TGTGCCAGCAGTTTATCGGCTAGCGGGAGTTACGAGCAGTACTTC. Its protein is CASSLSASGSYEQYF.